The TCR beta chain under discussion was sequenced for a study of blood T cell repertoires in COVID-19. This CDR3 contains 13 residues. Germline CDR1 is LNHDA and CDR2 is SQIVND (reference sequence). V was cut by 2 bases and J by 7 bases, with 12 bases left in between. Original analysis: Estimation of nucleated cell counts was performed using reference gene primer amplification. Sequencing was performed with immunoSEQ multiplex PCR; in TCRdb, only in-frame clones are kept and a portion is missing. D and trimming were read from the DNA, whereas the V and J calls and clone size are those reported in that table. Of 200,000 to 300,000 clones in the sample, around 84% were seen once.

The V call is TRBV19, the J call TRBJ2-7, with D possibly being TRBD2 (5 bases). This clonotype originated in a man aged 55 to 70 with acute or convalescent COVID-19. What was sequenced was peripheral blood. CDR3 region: CASSILGPGEQYF. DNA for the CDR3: TGTGCCAGTAGTATATTAGGGCCGGGGGAGCAGTACTTC.